A selection of T cell receptor beta chains follows, all from one sample in a study of blood T cell repertoires in COVID-19. The table came from immunoSEQ multiplex PCR; TCRdb's copy has only in-frame clones and leaves some out. Among fewer than 450,000 clones listed, about nine tenths were seen once. Sequencing was carried out using PBMCs or T cells enriched from blood (not recorded which). These receptors all stem from a man between 18 and 29 years old who had recovered from COVID-19. Each CDR3 is given with its conserved first and last residue. The order of the fields is J gene, V gene, D gene, clone size, CDR3 DNA, CDR3 protein. D genes are given only for firm matches. Clone size, where shown, is once, few, many, or a class for clones that have expanded.

TRBJ2-1 TRBV2 NA NA TGTGCCAGCAGTGAAGTACAAGAGCAGTTCTTC CASSEVQEQFF
TRBJ1-2 TRBV19 NA NA TGTGCCAGCGAAACAGGGATAGGCTATGGCTACACCTTC CASETGIGYGYTF
TRBJ1-1 TRBV3-1/TRBV3-2 NA NA TGTGCCAGCAGCCAAGAGTTGGGGTTTTCCGGGACAACCGAAGCTTTCTTT CASSQELGFSGTTEAFF
TRBJ1-2 TRBV2 NA once TGTGCCAGCAAGTGGTCTATTCGGGACACGTCCAGGGATGGCTACACCTTC CASKWSIRDTSRDGYTF
TRBJ2-7 TRBV27 TRBD2 NA TGTGCCAGTTCAATAGCGGGAGGGCCCTACGAGCAGTACTTC CASSIAGGPYEQYF
TRBJ2-2 TRBV6-5 TRBD1 NA TGTGCCAGCAGAATTGGGACAGGGGGGGCCGGGGAGCTGTTTTTT CASRIGTGGAGELFF
TRBJ2-5 TRBV9 NA NA TGTGCCAGCAGCGTACCCCCCGGGGAGACCCAGTACTTC CASSVPPGETQYF
TRBJ1-2 TRBV16 NA NA TGTGCCAGCAGCCAGTTCAGAGAGGGGGTTTCTTCGGGCTACACCTTC CASSQFREGVSSGYTF
TRBJ1-2 TRBV7-2 TRBD1 NA TGTGCCAGCAGCCCGATCGGACAGGGAGGCTATGGCTACACCTTC CASSPIGQGGYGYTF
TRBJ2-7 TRBV5-1 TRBD2 NA TGCGCCAGCAGCCCAGGGACTAGCAGAGTCGAGCAGTACTTC CASSPGTSRVEQYF
TRBJ1-1 TRBV3-1/TRBV3-2 NA once TGTGCCAGCAGCCCCTTACAGGGTTCGGTCACTGAAGCTTTCTTT CASSPLQGSVTEAFF
TRBJ1-1 TRBV27 NA NA TGTGCCAGCAGGCTAGAGGCTTCGAACACTGAAGCTTTCTTT CASRLEASNTEAFF
TRBJ1-2 TRBV7-6 TRBD1 NA TGTGCCAGCAGCTTCGAAGCTGCAGGGGGAACCCCCTATGGCTACACCTTC CASSFEAAGGTPYGYTF
TRBJ2-7 TRBV3-1/TRBV3-2 TRBD2 few TGTGCCAGCAGCCAAGGCCCTAGCGGGCGGTACTACGAGCAGTACTTC CASSQGPSGRYYEQYF
TRBJ1-1 TRBV7-3 NA NA TGTGCCAGCAGCCCCATGGGCGGGACTGAAGCTTTCTTT CASSPMGGTEAFF
TRBJ1-3 TRBV9 NA NA TGTGCCAGCAGCGATGATCCGGAGGGGACTGGAAACACCATATATTTT CASSDDPEGTGNTIYF
TRBJ2-2 TRBV10-2 NA NA TGCGCCAGTCGACAGGCTAGCACCGGGGAGCTGTTTTTT CASRQASTGELFF
TRBJ1-5 TRBV19 NA NA TGTGCCAGTAGTATAGAACAGGAGGGTGCACCCCAGCATTTT CASSIEQEGAPQHF
TRBJ2-1 TRBV24-1 TRBD1 NA TGTGCCACCAGTGATTTTAGTAGGGACAGGGACAATGAGCAGTTCTTC CATSDFSRDRDNEQFF
TRBJ2-1 TRBV6-5 TRBD2 many TGTGCCAGCAGCCAGCGGGGGGCCTACAATGAGCAGTTCTTC CASSQRGAYNEQFF
TRBJ1-5 TRBV19 NA NA TGTGCCAGTAGTTCCGGTAAGCCCCAGCATTTT CASSSGKPQHF
TRBJ2-3 TRBV30 NA NA TGTGCCGGAGGGGCGGGCCCGATACTCGCGCAGTATTTT CAGGAGPILAQYF
TRBJ1-6 TRBV5-5 TRBD1 NA TGTGCCAGCAGCTTAGGGACAGGGGGAAATTCACCCCTCCACTTT CASSLGTGGNSPLHF
TRBJ1-6 TRBV15 TRBD1 NA TGTGCCACCAGCAGAGGCGAAGGGACAGGGCGCTCACCCCTCCACTTT CATSRGEGTGRSPLHF